The following is a T cell receptor beta chain sequence with its context. The antigen is unknown. The data are from a study of CXCR3-negative and CXCR3-positive naive CD8 T cells. Study-level findings and limits: When CXCR3-positive naive cells were set against CXCR3-negative naive cells, the former had more hydrophobic TRB CDR3s.

The TRB cDNA libraries were prepared by 5' RACE with UMI labels. TCRdb re-called the 5' RACE reads; one entry per CDR3 protein, DNA not given. The sample table includes about 150,000 distinct CDR3 sequences. The source material was naive CXCR3+ CD8+ T cells from blood. Subset of the sample: CD45RO-CCR7+CD27+CD95- naive CD8+ T cells expressing CXCR3 (TNR3+). This TCR was recovered from a human donor in good health. Some clones in this sample may be carry-over from other donors' samples.

The chain's CDR3 is CASSLSSHEQFF. This chain joins TRBV12-3 or TRBV12-4 and TRBJ2-1. The CDR3 length is 12 residues.